These 9 T cell receptor beta chains came from one sample sequenced in a study of T cells in Graves' hyperthyroidism and ophthalmopathy. The investigators amplified TCR beta CDR3 regions from RNA transcripts. HTBI primers were the set used in a first-round RT-PCR of the TCR CDR3. TCRdb ran MiXCR on the multiplex PCR reads and lists one entry per CDR3 protein. The repertoire holds about half a million distinct CDR3 sequences, roughly 21% seen once, with over 45% in the top ten. Sequenced: blood. The receptors shown here come from a man between 40 and 49 years old with Graves' ophthalmopathy.

This clonotype was observed a handful of times. J is TRBJ1-3 and V is TRBV20-1; 8 nucleotides align to TRBD1. The CDR3 runs 13 residues. V trimming: 5 bases; J trimming: 12 bases; junction bases outside the gene matches: 12. Germline V gene data show CDR1 as DFQATT and CDR2 as SNEGSKA (reference sequence). CDR3 in DNA: TGCAGTGCTTACGGACAGGGCGAGGGGAACATATATTTT. As protein: CSAYGQGEGNIYF.

The chain uses TRBV9 and TRBJ1-1, with TRBD1 as a possible D gene (6 bases). Trimming cost V 3 bases and J 0 bases, with 12 bases left between them. Germline CDR1 and CDR2: SGDLS and YYNGEE. This CDR3 is built from 15 residues. CDR3 loop: CASSGLTGMNTEAFF. CDR3 nucleotide sequence: TGTGCCAGCAGCGGCCTGACAGGCATGAACACTGAAGCTTTCTTT.

The chain's CDR3 is CASSYSRGPILSTGELFF. CDR3 in DNA: TGTGCCAGCAGTTACTCGCGGGGGCCGATTTTAAGCACCGGGGAGCTGTTTTTT. The V and J genes are TRBV6-5 and TRBJ2-2; tentative D call: TRBD2 (7 bases). The V and J ends lost 0 bases and 4 bases respectively, with 18 bases between them. The CDR3 covers 18 residues. Germline V gene lookup returns CDR1 MNHEY and CDR2 SVGAGI.

This clonotype was seen more than once but under ten times. The gene calls are TRBV19 and TRBJ2-7; 9 bases align to TRBD1. Losses at the gene ends were 5 bases for V and 2 bases for J; bases not matched to a gene: 10. The V gene's germline CDR1 is LNHDA and CDR2 SQIVND (reference sequence). The CDR3 spans 16 residues. CDR3 bases: TGTGCCAGTAGTCTACAACAGGGGGCCCTGACCTACGAGCAGTACTTC. Translated: CASSLQQGALTYEQYF.

The rearrangement links TRBV20-1 to TRBJ2-5; D may be TRBD2 (6 bases). Germline V gives CDR1 DFQATT, CDR2 SNEGSKA (reference sequence). The CDR3 is 15 amino acids. V lost 4 bases, J lost 0 bases, and 15 bases lay in between. Here the CDR3 DNA reads TGCAGTGCTATCTCCATGAGGGAGGACCAAGAGACCCAGTACTTC. Protein product: CSAISMREDQETQYF.

The rearrangement joins TRBV20-1 to TRBJ1-1, with D perhaps TRBD1 (5 bases). The germline V gene encodes CDR1 DFQATT and CDR2 SNEGSKA (reference sequence). V lost 0 bases and J 1 base, leaving 18 bases between the germline ends. The CDR3 extends over 17 amino acids. The CDR3 nucleotides read TGCAGTGCTAGAGATCCGGGGGGATCCCGGAGGAACACTGAAGCTTTCTTT. It translates to CSARDPGGSRRNTEAFF.

The V gene is TRBV24-1, the J gene TRBJ2-7; D is unclear. Trimming shortened V by 0 bases and J by 8 bases, and 7 bases separated the two germline ends. The length of the CDR3 is 12 residues. CDR1 is KGHDR, CDR2 SFDVKD, per germline. CDR3 nucleotide sequence: TGTGCCACCAGTGATTTGGGCGAGAAGCAGTACTTC. It yields the protein CATSDLGEKQYF.

The chain links TRBV13 to TRBJ1-1, with a possible D match to TRBD1 (6 bases). V was trimmed by 10 bases and J by 4 bases, leaving 16 bases between them. Germline V gene sequence: CDR1 PRHDT, CDR2 FYEKMQ (reference sequence). This CDR3 region has 13 residues. This CDR3 reads CAIRDGGGTEAFF. In DNA, the CDR3 is TGTGCCATAAGGGACGGGGGCGGCACTGAAGCTTTCTTT.

This clonotype has just a few counts. The rearrangement joins TRBV19 to TRBJ1-2; tentative D call: TRBD1 (5 bases). Germline V gives CDR1 LNHDA, CDR2 SQIVND (reference sequence). This CDR3 has 14 residues. Trimming left V 6 bases short and J 2 bases short, with 13 bases between. The CDR3 reads CASSPMGRNYGYTF. CDR3 nucleotides: TGTGCCAGTAGCCCTATGGGACGGAACTATGGCTACACCTTC.